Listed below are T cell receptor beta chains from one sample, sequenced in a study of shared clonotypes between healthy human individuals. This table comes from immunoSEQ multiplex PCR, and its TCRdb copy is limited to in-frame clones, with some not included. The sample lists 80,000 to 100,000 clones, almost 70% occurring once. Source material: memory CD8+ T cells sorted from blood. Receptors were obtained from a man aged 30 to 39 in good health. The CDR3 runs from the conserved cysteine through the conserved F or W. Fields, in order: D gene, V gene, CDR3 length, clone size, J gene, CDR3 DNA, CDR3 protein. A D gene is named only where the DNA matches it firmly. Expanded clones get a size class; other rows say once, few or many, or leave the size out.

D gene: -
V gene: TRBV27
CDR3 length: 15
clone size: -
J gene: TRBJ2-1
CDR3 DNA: TGTGCCAGCAGTTTATCGGGGAATAGTGGGAATGAGCAGTTCTTC
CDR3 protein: CASSLSGNSGNEQFF

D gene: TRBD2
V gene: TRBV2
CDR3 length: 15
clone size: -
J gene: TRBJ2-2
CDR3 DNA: TGTGCCAGCAGGGTTGCGGGAGTTGACACCGGGGAGCTGTTTTTT
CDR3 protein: CASRVAGVDTGELFF

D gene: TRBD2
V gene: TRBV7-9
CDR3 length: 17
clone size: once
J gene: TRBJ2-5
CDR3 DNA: TGTGCCAGCAGCTTAACTAGCGGGAGCGGTAGCTTAGAGACCCAGTACTTC
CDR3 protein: CASSLTSGSGSLETQYF

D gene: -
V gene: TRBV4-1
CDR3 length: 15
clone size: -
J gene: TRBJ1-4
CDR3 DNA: TGCGCCAGCAGCCAAGCTCAGGGGACTAATGAAAAACTGTTTTTT
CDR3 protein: CASSQAQGTNEKLFF

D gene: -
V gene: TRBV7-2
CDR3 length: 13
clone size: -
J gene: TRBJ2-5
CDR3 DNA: TGTGCCAGCAGCCCGAGCGGCCAAGAGACCCAGTACTTC
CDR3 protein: CASSPSGQETQYF

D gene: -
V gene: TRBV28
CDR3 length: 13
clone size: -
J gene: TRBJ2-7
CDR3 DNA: TGTGCCAGCAGCGGGGGTTTCTCCTACGAGCAGTACTTC
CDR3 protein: CASSGGFSYEQYF

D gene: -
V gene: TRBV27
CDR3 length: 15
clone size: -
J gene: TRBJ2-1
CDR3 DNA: TGTGCCAGCAGTTTATGGCTAGCCTCCTACAATGAGCAGTTCTTC
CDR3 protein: CASSLWLASYNEQFF

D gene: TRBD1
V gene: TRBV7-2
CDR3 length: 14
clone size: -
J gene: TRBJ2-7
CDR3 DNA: TGTGGCAGGCCGTGCGGCCAGGGGGACTACGAGCAGTACTTC
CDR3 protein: CGRPCGQGDYEQYF

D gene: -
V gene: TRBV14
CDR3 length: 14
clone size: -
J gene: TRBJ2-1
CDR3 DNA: TGTGCCAGCAGCCCAGAAATGGGGGTTAATGAGCAGTTCTTC
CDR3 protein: CASSPEMGVNEQFF

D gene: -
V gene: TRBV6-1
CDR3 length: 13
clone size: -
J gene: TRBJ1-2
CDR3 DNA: TGTGCCAGCAGCGAATCGGTGTCCTATGGCTACACCTTC
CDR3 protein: CASSESVSYGYTF

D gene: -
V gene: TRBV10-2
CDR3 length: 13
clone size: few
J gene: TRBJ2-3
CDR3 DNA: TGCGCCAGCAGTGAGCGACGGTACCATACGCAGTATTTT
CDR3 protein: CASSERRYHTQYF

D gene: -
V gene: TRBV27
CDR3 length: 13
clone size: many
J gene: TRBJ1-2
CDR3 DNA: TGTGCCAGCAGTCCCGCCCATCGATATGGCTACACCTTC
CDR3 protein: CASSPAHRYGYTF

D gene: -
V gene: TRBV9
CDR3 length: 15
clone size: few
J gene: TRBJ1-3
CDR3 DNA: TGTGCCAGCAGCTCGGGGGGAGGAACTGGAAACACCATATATTTT
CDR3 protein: CASSSGGGTGNTIYF

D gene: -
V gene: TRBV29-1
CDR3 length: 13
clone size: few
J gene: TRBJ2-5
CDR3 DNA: TGCAGCGCCGAGAAGGCAAGCCAAGAGACCCAGTACTTC
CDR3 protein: CSAEKASQETQYF

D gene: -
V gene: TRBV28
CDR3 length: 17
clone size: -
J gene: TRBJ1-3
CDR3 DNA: TGTGCCAGCAGTTTATTCCCGGGTGGGGGGAGTGGAAACACCATATATTTT
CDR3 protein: CASSLFPGGGSGNTIYF

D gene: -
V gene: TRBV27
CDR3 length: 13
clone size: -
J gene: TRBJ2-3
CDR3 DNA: TGTGCCAGCAGTATCGGGACCACAGATACGCAGTATTTT
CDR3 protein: CASSIGTTDTQYF

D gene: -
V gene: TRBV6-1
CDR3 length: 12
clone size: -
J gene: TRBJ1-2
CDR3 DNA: TGTGCCAGCAGGGCGGTCGACTATGGCTACACCTTC
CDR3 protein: CASRAVDYGYTF

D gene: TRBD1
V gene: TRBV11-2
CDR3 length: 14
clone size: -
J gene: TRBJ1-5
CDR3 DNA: TGTGCCAGCAGCTTTGGACAGGGCAATCAGCCCCAGCATTTT
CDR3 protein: CASSFGQGNQPQHF

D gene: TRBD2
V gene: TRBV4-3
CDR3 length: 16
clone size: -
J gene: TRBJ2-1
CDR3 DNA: TGCGCCAGCAGCTTACGGACTAGCGGGACCTACAATGAGCAGTTCTTC
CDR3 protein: CASSLRTSGTYNEQFF

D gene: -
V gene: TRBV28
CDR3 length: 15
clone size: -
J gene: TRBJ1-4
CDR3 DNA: TGTGCCAGCAGCTCTCTTGAACACGTAGGGGAAAAACTGTTTTTT
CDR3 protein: CASSSLEHVGEKLFF

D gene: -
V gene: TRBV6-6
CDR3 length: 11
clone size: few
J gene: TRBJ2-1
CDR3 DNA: TGTGCCAGCAGTTACTCGAATGAGCAGTTCTTC
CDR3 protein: CASSYSNEQFF

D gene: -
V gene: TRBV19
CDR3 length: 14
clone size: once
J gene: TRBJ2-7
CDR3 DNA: TGTGCCAGTAGTATAGATGTGACGAGCGACGAGCAGTACTTC
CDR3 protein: CASSIDVTSDEQYF

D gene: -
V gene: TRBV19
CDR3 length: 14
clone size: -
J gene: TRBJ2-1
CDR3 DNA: TGTGCCAGTAGTAGCATTGGAGAGTACAATGAGCAGTTCTTC
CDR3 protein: CASSSIGEYNEQFF

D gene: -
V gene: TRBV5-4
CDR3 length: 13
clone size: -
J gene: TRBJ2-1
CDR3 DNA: TGTGCCAGCAGAGGGCGGGTACGCGATGAGCAGTTCTTC
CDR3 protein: CASRGRVRDEQFF

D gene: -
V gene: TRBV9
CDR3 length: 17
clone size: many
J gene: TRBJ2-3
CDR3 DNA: TGTGCCAGCAGCGTAGGCGTCAGCCTAGCGAATACAGATACGCAGTATTTT
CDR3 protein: CASSVGVSLANTDTQYF

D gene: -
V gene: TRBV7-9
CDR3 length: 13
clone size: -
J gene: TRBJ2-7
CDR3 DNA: TGTGCCAGCAGCTTAGCGGGCACCCACGAGCAGTACTTC
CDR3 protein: CASSLAGTHEQYF

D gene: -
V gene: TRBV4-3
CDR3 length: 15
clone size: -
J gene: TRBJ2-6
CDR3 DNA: TGCGCCAGCAGCCACGGGACATCTGGGGCCAACGTCCTGACTTTC
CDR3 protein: CASSHGTSGANVLTF

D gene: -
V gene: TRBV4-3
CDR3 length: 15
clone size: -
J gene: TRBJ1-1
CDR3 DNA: TGCGCCAGCAGCCAAGATAGGCAGATGAACACTGAAGCTTTCTTT
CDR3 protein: CASSQDRQMNTEAFF

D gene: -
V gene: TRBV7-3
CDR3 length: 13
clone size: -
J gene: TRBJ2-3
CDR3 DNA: TGTGCCAGCAGCTTAAGCGGCACAGATACGCAGTATTTT
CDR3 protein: CASSLSGTDTQYF

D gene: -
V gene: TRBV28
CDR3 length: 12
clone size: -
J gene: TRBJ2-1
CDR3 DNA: TGTGCCAGCACCGAGGACAGCTATGAGCAGTTCTTC
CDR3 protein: CASTEDSYEQFF

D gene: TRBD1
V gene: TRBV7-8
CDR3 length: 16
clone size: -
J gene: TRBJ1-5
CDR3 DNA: TGTGCCAGCAACCATAGGAGGGGGCTGAGCAATCAGCCCCAGCATTTT
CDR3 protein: CASNHRRGLSNQPQHF

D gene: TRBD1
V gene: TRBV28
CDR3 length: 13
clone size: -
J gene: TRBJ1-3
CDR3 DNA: TGTGCCAGCAGAGGGACAGGGCCAAACACCATATATTTT
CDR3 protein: CASRGTGPNTIYF

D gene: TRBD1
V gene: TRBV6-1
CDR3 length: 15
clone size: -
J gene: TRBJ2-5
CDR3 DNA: TGTGCCAGCAGTCCCGGGACAGGGCTATTAGAGACCCAGTACTTC
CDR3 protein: CASSPGTGLLETQYF

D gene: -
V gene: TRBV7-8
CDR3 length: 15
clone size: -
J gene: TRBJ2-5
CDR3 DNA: TGTGCCAGCAGCCCCCTCCAGGGGTCGGGAGAGACCCAGTACTTC
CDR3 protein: CASSPLQGSGETQYF

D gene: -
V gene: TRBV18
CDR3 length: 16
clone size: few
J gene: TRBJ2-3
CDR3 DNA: TGTGCCAGCTCACCACGAGGGCGCCATAGCACAGATACGCAGTATTTT
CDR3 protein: CASSPRGRHSTDTQYF

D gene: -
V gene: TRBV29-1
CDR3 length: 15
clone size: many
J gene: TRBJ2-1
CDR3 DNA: TGCAGCGTTGAAACGAATGGCAGAACCTACAATGAGCAGTTCTTC
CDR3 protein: CSVETNGRTYNEQFF

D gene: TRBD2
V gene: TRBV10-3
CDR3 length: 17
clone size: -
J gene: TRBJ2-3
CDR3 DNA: TGTGCCATCAGTGGGGTCTCCTCAGCGGGGAAGTTAGATACGCAGTATTTT
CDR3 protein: CAISGVSSAGKLDTQYF

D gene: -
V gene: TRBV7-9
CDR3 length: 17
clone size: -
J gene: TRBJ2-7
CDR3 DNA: TGTGCCAGCAGCTTAGGCACTCCAACAGGGTACGGAAGCGAGCAGTACTTC
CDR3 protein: CASSLGTPTGYGSEQYF

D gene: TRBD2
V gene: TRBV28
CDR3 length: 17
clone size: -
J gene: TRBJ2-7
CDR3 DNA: TGTGCCAGCAGTGACTCTCTAGCGGGAGCTTCTTCCTACGAGCAGTACTTC
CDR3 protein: CASSDSLAGASSYEQYF

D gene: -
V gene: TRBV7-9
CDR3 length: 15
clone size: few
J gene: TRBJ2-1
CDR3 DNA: TGTGCCAGCAGCTCGACTAGAAACTCCTACAATGAGCAGTTCTTC
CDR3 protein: CASSSTRNSYNEQFF

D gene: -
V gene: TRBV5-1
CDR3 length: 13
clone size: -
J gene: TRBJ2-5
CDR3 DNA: TGCGCCAGCAGCTTTTGGCCAGCAGAGACCCAGTACTTC
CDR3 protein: CASSFWPAETQYF

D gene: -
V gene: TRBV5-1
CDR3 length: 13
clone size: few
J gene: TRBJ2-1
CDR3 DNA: TGCGCCAGCAGCTCCTTTCCCGACAATGAGCAGTTCTTC
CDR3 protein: CASSSFPDNEQFF

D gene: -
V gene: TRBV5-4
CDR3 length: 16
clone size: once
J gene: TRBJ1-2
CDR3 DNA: TGTGCCAGCAGCTTGGATGCGGGTCCAGCTAACTATGGCTACACCTTC
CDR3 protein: CASSLDAGPANYGYTF

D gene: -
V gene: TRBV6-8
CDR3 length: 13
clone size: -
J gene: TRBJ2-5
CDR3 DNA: TGTGCCAGCAGTCCCACCTCCGACGGAACCCAGTACTTC
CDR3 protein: CASSPTSDGTQYF

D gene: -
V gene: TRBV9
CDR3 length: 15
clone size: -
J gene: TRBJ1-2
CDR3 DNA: TGTGCCAGCAGCGTAGCCCCGGATCAGAACTATGGCTACACCTTC
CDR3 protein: CASSVAPDQNYGYTF

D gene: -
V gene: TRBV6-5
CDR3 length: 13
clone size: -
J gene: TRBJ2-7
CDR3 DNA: TGTGCCAGCAGTTATACGAGCTCCTACGAGCAGTACTTC
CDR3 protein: CASSYTSSYEQYF

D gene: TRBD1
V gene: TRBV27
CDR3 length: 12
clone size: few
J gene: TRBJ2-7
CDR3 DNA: TGTGCCAGCAAGGGACAGCACTACGAGCAGTACTTC
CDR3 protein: CASKGQHYEQYF

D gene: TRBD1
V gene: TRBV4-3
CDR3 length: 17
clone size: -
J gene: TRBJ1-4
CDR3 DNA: TGCGCCAGCAGCCAGGATACAGGGGTCGCGGGTAATGAAAAACTGTTTTTT
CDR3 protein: CASSQDTGVAGNEKLFF

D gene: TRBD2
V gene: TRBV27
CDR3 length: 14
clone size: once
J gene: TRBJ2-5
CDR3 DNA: TGTGCCAGCAGTACCTTAGCGGGAGTGGAGACCCAGTACTTC
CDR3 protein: CASSTLAGVETQYF

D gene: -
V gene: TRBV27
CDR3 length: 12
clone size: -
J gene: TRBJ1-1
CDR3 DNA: TGTGCCAGCAGTTTCCCAGGGGCTGAAGCTTTCTTT
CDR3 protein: CASSFPGAEAFF